The 11 T cell receptor beta chains reported below all come from one sample, sequenced in a study of T cell responses to AZD1222 COVID-19 vaccine. TCRdb's copy holds only in-frame clones and misses some; the assay was immunoSEQ multiplex PCR. The repertoire has 85,000 to 100,000 clones, approximately 84% of them found once; the top ten carry around 9.6%. The sequenced sample was peripheral blood, obtained on day 0 of AZD1222 vaccination. Receptors were obtained from an adult in good health.

This clone was recorded only once. The rearrangement links TRBV27 to TRBJ2-1, with 7 bases that match TRBD2. CDR1 MNHEY and CDR2 SMNVEV come from the germline V gene (reference sequence). The V segment lost 10 bases and the J segment 10 bases; nucleotides outside the gene matches: 4. The CDR3 length is 10 residues. This CDR3 reads CAMSGMEQFF. CDR3 nucleotides: TGTGCCATGAGCGGGATGGAGCAGTTCTTC.

The CDR3 DNA reads TGTGCCAGTACCTCAACAGGTGGCGACGAGCAGTACTTC. It encodes CASTSTGGDEQYF. V is TRBV19 and J is TRBJ2-7; D possibly corresponds to TRBD1 (5 bases). Trimming pared 7 bases from V and 5 bases from J, leaving 15 bases between. Germline CDR1 and CDR2: LNHDA and SQIVND (reference sequence). The CDR3 is 13 residues long.

In this sample, this clone turned up once. The chain joins TRBV28 to TRBJ1-2; 7 bases map to TRBD1. Germline V gives CDR1 MDHEN, CDR2 SYDVKM. The CDR3 runs 13 residues. V lost 8 bases to trimming and J lost 4 bases; unmatched junction nucleotides: 7. The CDR3 sequence is CASGDRDLYGYTF. The CDR3 nucleotides read TGTGCCAGCGGAGACAGGGACCTCTATGGCTACACCTTC.

The chain employs TRBV2 and TRBJ1-3, with unresolved D. The V and J ends lost 7 bases and 4 bases respectively, with 11 bases between them. The CDR3 spans 13 residues. Germline CDR1 is SNHLY and CDR2 is FYNNEI. The CDR3 protein is CASTLAGGNTIYF. The DNA of the CDR3 is TGTGCCAGCACCCTTGCGGGCGGAAACACCATATATTTT.

J is TRBJ2-1 and V is TRBV5-6; 10 bases agree with TRBD2. This CDR3 comprises 15 residues. Unmatched junction bases numbered 6, after V lost 3 bases and J lost 6 bases. Per the germline V gene, CDR1 is SGHDT and CDR2 is YYEEEE. CDR3 nucleotides: TGTGCCAGCAGCTCCCTAGCGGGGGCGGGCAATGAGCAGTTCTTC. As protein: CASSSLAGAGNEQFF.

The rearrangement joins TRBV9 to TRBJ1-3; D unclear. Trimming removed 1 base at V and 0 bases at J, with 14 bases between. Germline CDR1 reads SGDLS; CDR2 reads YYNGEE. This CDR3 is 17 amino acids long. Here the CDR3 reads CASSVSVDFFSGNTIYF. The CDR3 region has the DNA TGTGCCAGCAGCGTATCGGTCGATTTCTTCTCTGGAAACACCATATATTTT.

This clone showed up just a few times. The rearrangement links TRBV14 to TRBJ2-3; D call uncertain. The V end was cut by 4 bases, the J end by 3 bases, with 8 bases between. This CDR3 contains 13 residues. Germline lookup yields CDR1 SGHDN and CDR2 FVKESK. The CDR3 region is CASSRPGTDTQYF. CDR3 coding DNA: TGTGCCAGCAGCCGACCCGGGACAGATACGCAGTATTTT.

This clone was recorded only once. The chain couples TRBV9 to TRBJ1-3, with D unclear. The V and J ends lost 1 base and 0 bases respectively, with 11 bases between them. Germline lookup yields CDR1 SGDLS and CDR2 YYNGEE. The CDR3 consists of 16 residues. CDR3 loop: CASSVNSGVSGNTIYF. The CDR3 region has the DNA TGTGCCAGCAGCGTAAACTCAGGCGTCTCTGGAAACACCATATATTTT. The full variable domain, its missing parts supplied by reference TRBV9 and TRBJ1-3, is DSGVTQTPKHLITATGQRVTLRCSPRSGDLSVYWYQQSLDQGLQFLIQYYNGEERAKGNILERFSAQQFPDLHSELNLSSLELGDSALYFCASSVNSGVSGNTIYFGEGSWLTVV.

This chain joins TRBV7-2 and TRBJ2-3, with D possibly being TRBD2 (6 bases). The CDR3 spans 16 residues. CDR1 is SGHTA and CDR2 is FQGNSA in the germline V gene. The V end lost 5 bases, the J end lost 0 bases, and 15 bases lay between the germline ends. The CDR3: CASSVRYLASTDTQYF. CDR3 DNA sequence: TGTGCCAGCAGCGTAAGGTATCTAGCGAGCACAGATACGCAGTATTTT.

The rearrangement links TRBV5-1 to TRBJ2-6, with TRBD1 identical over 7 bases. The ends lost 3 bases at V and 0 bases at J; junction bases unmatched: 12. The CDR3 runs to 19 residues. CDR1 and CDR2 (germline): SGHRS, YFSETQ. In nucleotides, the CDR3 is TGCGCCAGCAGCTCTACCCCGGGACAGACCTTCTCTGGGGCCAACGTCCTGACTTTC. It translates to CASSSTPGQTFSGANVLTF.

J is TRBJ1-2 and V is TRBV5-1; TRBD1 is a possible D gene (6 bases). In germline, CDR1 is SGHRS, CDR2 YFSETQ. The V end lost 4 bases, the J end lost 3 bases, and 13 bases lay between the germline ends. CDR3 length: 14 residues. CDR3 nucleotide sequence: TGCGCCAGCAGCCCGGAGGGGGGCGACTATGGCTACACCTTC. It codes for CASSPEGGDYGYTF.